The present T cell receptor beta chain was sequenced within a study of blood T cell repertoires in COVID-19. In the study overall: Spain, Italy and the United States supplied samples that represented acute and convalescent COVID-19. The cDNA or gDNA used as material had been derived from T cells, B-cell-depleted T cells, or PBMCs.

Trimming left V 3 bases short and J 4 bases short, with 6 bases between. The CDR3 consists of 12 residues. Looked up from germline, CDR1 is SNHLY and CDR2 is FYNNEI. The authors' processing: How many nucleated cells were present was estimated from reference gene primer amplification. The table came from immunoSEQ multiplex PCR; TCRdb's copy has only in-frame clones and leaves some out. Clone size and V and J calls were adopted from that table, with D and trimming inferred from the DNA. The sample holds roughly 71,000 clones, 86% seen once. The sequencing sample was made of peripheral blood. The chain joins TRBV2 to TRBJ1-1; no reliable D call. This receptor was taken from a man between 25 and 39 years old with acute or convalescent COVID-19. In DNA, the CDR3 is TGTGCCAGCAGTGATACGGGCACTGAAGCTTTCTTT. This encodes CASSDTGTEAFF.